This TCR beta chain was captured by sequencing in a study of blood T cell repertoires in COVID-19. Study-level background: There were acute and convalescent COVID-19 samples, and they came from the United States, Italy and Spain.

The Seattle site enrolled patients during active infection and followed them longitudinally. V gave up 6 bases and J gave up 4 bases; unmatched junction bases: 4. The V gene's germline CDR1 is MNHEY and CDR2 SVGAGI. The CDR3 runs 13 residues. Source study methods: Amplification from reference gene primers served as the basis for estimated nucleated cell counts. The method was immunoSEQ multiplex PCR; TCRdb's version includes in-frame clones alone and lacks a portion of them. V, J and clone size derive from that table, while D and trimming were established from the DNA sequence. The sample consists of under 200,000 clones, around 90% of them appearing once.

The sequence derives from a man aged 18-30 years with COVID-19, enrolled during active disease. This sequence joins TRBV6-5 and TRBJ1-2; 8 nucleotides match TRBD1. The material sequenced was peripheral blood. In DNA, the CDR3 is TGTGCCAGCAGGATCGACAGGGGCTATGGCTACACCTTC. Its protein is CASRIDRGYGYTF.